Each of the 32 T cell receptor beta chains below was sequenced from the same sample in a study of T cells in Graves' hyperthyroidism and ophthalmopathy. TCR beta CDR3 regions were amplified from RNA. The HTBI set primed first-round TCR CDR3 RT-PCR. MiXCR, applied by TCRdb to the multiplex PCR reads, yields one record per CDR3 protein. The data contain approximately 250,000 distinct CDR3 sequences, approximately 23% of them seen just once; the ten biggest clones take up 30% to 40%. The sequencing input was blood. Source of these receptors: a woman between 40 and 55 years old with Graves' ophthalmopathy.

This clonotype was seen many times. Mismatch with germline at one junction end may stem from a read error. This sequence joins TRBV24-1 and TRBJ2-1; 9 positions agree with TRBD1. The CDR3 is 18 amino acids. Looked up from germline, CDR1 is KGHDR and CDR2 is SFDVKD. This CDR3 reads CATSDPYRQGGTYNEQFF. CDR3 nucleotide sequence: TGTGCCACCAGTGACCCCTACAGACAGGGGGGAACCTACAATGAGCAATTCTTC.

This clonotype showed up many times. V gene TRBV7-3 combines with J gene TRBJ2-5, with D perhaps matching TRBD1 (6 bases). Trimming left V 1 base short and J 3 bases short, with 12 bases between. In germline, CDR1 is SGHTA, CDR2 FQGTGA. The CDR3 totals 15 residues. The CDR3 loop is CASSLRGTWEETQYF. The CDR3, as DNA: TGTGCCAGCAGCTTAAGGGGGACATGGGAAGAGACCCAGTACTTC. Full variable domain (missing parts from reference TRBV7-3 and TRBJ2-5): GAGVSQTPSNKVTEKGKYVELRCDPISGHTALYWYRQSLGQGPEFLIYFQGTGAADDSGLPNDRFFAVRPEGSVSTLKIQRTERGDSAVYLCASSLRGTWEETQYFGPGTRLLVL.

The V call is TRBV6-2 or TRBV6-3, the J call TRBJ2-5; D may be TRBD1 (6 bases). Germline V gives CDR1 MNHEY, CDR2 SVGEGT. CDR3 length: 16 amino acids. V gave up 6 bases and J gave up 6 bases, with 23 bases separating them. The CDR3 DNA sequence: TGTGCCAGCAGCTCTGCCGGGACACCGGGGATGAAGACCCAGTACTTC. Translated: CASSSAGTPGMKTQYF.

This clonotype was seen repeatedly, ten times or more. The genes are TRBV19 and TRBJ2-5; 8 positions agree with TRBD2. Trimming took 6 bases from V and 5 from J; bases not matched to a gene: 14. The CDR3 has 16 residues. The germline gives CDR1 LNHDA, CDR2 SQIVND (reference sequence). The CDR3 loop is CASSKEAGVLLETQYF. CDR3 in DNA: TGTGCCAGTAGCAAAGAAGCGGGAGTTCTTCTGGAGACCCAGTACTTC.

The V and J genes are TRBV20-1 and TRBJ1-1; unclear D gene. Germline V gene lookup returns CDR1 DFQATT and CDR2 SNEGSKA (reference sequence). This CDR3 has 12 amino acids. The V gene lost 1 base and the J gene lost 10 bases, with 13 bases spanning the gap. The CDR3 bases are TGCAGTGCTAGAGTATCGCGGCTGGGAGCTTTCTTT. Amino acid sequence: CSARVSRLGAFF.

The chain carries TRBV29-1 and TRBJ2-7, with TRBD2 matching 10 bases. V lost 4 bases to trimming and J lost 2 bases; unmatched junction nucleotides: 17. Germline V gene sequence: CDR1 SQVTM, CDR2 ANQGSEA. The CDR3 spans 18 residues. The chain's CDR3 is CSVGFGAGGPERTYEQYF. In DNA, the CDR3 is TGCAGCGTTGGCTTTGGAGCGGGAGGGCCGGAACGCACCTACGAGCAGTACTTC.

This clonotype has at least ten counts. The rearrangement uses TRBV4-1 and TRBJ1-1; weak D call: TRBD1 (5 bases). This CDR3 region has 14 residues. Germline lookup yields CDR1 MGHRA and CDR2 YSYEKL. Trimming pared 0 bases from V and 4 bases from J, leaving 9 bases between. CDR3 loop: CASSQEGASTEAFF. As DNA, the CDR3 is TGCGCCAGCAGCCAAGAAGGGGCGTCCACTGAAGCTTTCTTT.

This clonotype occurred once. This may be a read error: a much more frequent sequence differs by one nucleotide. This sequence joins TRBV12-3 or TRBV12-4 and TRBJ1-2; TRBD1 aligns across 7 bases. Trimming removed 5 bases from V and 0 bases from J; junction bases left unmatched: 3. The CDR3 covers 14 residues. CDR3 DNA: TGTGCCAGCAGTGTCGGGACAGCTAACTATGGCTACACCTTC. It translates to CASSVGTANYGYTF.

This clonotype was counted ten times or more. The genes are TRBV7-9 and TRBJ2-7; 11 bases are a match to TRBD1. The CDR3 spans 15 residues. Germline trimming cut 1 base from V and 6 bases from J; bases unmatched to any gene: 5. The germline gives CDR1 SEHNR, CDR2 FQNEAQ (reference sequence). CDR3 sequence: CASSLVGQGVREQYF. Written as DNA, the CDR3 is TGTGCCAGCAGCTTAGTGGGACAGGGGGTGCGCGAGCAGTACTTC.

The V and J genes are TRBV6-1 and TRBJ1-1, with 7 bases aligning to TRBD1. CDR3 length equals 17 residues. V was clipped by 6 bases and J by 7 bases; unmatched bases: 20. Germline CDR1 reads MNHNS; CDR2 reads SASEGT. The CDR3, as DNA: TGTGCCAGCAGCGAAACCCCCCGATTACAGGGGAGGGATGAAGCTTTCTTT. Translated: CASSETPRLQGRDEAFF.

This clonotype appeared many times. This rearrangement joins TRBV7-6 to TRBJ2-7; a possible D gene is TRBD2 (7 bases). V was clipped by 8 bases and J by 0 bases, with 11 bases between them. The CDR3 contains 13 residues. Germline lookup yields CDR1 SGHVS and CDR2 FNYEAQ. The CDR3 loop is CASAGASSYEQYF. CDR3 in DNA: TGTGCCAGCGCGGGGGCCTCCTCCTACGAGCAGTACTTC.

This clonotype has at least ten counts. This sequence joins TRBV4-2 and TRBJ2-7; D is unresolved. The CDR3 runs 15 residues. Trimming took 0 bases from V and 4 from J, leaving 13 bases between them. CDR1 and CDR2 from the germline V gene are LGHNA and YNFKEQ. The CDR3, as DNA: TGTGCCAGCAGCCAAGACGGAAGAGAAGGATACGAGCAGTACTTC. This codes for CASSQDGREGYEQYF.

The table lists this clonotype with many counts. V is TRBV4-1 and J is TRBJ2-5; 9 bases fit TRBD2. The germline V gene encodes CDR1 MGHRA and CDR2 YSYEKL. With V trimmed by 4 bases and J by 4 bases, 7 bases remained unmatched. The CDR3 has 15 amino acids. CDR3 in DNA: TGCGCCAGCAGCCGCGGGAGGGCAAATACAGAGACCCAGTACTTC. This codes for CASSRGRANTETQYF.

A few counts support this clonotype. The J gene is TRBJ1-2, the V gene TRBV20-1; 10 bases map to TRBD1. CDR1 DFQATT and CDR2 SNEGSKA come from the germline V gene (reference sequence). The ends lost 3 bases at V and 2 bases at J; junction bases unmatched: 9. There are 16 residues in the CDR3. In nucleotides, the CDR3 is TGCAGTGCTAGCCGTCCCGGGACAGGGGCAAACTATGGCTACACCTTC. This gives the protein CSASRPGTGANYGYTF.

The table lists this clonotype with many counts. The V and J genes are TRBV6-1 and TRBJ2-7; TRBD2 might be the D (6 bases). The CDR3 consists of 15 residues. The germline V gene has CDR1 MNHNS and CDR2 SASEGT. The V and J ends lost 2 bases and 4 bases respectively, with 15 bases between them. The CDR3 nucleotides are TGTGCCAGCAGTGAATCCACGGGAGCGATATACGAGCAGTACTTC. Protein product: CASSESTGAIYEQYF.

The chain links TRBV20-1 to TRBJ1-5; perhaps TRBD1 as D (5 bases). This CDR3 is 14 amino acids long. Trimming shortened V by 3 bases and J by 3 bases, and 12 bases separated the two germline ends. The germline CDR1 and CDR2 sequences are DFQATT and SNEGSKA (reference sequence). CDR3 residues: CSARVDNSNQPQHF. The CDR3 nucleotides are TGCAGTGCTAGGGTGGACAATTCCAATCAGCCCCAGCATTTT.

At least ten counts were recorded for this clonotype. The CDR3 loop is CASSGRGGRGRRQETQYF. The CDR3 bases are TGTGCCAGCAGCGGAAGAGGTGGTCGGGGGCGGCGGCAAGAGACCCAGTACTTC. The genes are TRBV7-8 and TRBJ2-5, with D perhaps TRBD1 or TRBD2 (6 bases each). The length of the CDR3 is 18 residues. The V end was cut by 5 bases, the J end by 2 bases, with 24 bases between. The germline V gene encodes CDR1 SGHVS and CDR2 FQNEAQ.

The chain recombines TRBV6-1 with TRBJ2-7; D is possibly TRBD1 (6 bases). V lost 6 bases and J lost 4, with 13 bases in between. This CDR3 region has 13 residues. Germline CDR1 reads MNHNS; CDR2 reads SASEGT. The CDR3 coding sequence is TGTGCCAGCAGCTCGGGACATACTTACGAGCAGTACTTC. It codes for CASSSGHTYEQYF.

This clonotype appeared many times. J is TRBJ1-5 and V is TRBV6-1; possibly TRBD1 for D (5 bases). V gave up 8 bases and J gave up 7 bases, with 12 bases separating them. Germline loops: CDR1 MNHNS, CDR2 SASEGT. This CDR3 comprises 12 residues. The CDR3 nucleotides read TGTGCCAGCTGCAGGGTGGACCAGCCCCAGCATTTT. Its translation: CASCRVDQPQHF.

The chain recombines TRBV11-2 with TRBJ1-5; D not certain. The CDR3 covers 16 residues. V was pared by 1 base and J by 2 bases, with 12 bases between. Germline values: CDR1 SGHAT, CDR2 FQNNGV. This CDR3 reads CASSLVGWGGNQPQHF. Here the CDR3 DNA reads TGTGCCAGCAGCTTAGTCGGGTGGGGAGGCAATCAGCCCCAGCATTTT.

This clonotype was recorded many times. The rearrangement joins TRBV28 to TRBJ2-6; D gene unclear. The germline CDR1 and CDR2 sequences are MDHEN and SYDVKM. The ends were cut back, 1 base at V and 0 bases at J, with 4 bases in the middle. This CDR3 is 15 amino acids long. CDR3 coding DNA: TGTGCCAGCAGTTTATACGTCTCTGGGGCCAACGTCCTGACTTTC. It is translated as CASSLYVSGANVLTF.

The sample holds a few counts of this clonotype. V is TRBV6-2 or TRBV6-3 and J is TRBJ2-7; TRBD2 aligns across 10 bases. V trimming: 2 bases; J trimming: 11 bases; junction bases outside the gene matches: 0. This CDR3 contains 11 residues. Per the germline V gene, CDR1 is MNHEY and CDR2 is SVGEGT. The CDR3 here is CASSYGTSEYF. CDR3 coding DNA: TGTGCCAGCAGTTACGGGACTAGCGAGTACTTC.

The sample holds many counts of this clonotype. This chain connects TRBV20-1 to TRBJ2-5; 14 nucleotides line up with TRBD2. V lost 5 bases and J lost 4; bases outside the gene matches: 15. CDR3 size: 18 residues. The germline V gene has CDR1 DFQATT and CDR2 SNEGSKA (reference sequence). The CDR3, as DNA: TGCAGTGCTTTGAATGGGCTAGGACTAGCGGGAGGAGTAGAGACCCAGTACTTC. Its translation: CSALNGLGLAGGVETQYF.

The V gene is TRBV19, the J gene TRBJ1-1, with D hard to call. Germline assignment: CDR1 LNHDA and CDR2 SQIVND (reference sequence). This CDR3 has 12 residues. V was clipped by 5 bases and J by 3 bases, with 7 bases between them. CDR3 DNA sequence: TGTGCCAGTAGTGTGCGGGACACTGAAGCTTTCTTT. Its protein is CASSVRDTEAFF. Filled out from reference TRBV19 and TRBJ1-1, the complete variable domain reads DGGITQSPKYLFRKEGQNVTLSCEQNLNHDAMYWYRQDPGQGLRLIYYSQIVNDFQKGDIAEGYSVSREKKESFPLTVTSAQKNPTAFYLCASSVRDTEAFFGQGTRLTVV.

Here the CDR3 DNA reads TGTGCCAGCAGCCACGGGACACAGGACGAGCAGTACTTC. Protein: CASSHGTQDEQYF. The J gene is TRBJ2-7, the V gene TRBV2, with D tentatively TRBD1 (6 bases). Per germline, CDR1 SNHLY and CDR2 FYNNEI. Trimming took 6 bases from V and 5 from J, leaving 14 bases between them. The CDR3 totals 13 residues.

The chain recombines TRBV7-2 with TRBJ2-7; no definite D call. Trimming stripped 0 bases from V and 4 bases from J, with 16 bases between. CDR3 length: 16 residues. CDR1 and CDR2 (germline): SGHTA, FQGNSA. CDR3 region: CASSLAVGSPGYEQYF. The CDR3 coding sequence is TGTGCCAGCAGCTTAGCAGTAGGGTCCCCCGGATACGAGCAGTACTTC.

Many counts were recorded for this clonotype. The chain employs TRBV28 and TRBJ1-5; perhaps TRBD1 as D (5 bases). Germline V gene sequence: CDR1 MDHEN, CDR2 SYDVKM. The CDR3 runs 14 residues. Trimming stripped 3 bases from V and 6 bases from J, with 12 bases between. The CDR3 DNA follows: TGTGCCAGCAGTTTGGGAGGGGTCAGTCAGCCCCAGCATTTT. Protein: CASSLGGVSQPQHF.

The CDR3, as DNA: TGTGCCAGCAGACCAAGCGGGGGGGCTAGGACCGGGGAGCTGTTTTTT. This codes for CASRPSGGARTGELFF. The gene calls are TRBV12-3 or TRBV12-4 and TRBJ2-2; 10 bases match TRBD2. V was pared by 6 bases and J by 5 bases, with 9 bases of the junction left unmatched. This CDR3 comprises 16 residues.

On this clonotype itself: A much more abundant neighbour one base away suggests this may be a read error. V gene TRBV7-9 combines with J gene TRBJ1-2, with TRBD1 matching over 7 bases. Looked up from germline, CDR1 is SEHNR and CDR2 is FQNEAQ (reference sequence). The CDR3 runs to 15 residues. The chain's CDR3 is CVSSSGQTGYYGYTF. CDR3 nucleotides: TGTGTCAGCAGCTCGGGACAGACGGGATACTATGGCTACACCTTC.

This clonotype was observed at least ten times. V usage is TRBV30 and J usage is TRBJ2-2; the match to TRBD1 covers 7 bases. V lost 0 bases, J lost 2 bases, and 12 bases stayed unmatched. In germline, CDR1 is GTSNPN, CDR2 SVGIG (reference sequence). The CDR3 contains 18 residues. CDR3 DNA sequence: TGTGCCTGGAGTGTACTGGGCAGGGGGAGAGCAAACACCGGGGAGCTGTTTTTT. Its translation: CAWSVLGRGRANTGELFF.

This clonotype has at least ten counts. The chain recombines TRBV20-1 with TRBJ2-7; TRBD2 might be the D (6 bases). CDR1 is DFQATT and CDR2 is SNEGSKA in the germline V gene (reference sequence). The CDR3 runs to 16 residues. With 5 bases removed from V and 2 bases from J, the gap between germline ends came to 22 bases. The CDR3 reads CSAEKHFAGSAYEQYF. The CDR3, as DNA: TGCAGTGCTGAAAAACATTTTGCGGGAAGTGCCTACGAGCAGTACTTC.

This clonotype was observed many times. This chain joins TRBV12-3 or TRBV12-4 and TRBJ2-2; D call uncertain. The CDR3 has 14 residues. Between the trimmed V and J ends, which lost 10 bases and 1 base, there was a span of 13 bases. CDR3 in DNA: TGTGCCACTGAAGACAATAAGAACACCGGGGAGCTGTTTTTT. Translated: CATEDNKNTGELFF.